This T cell receptor beta chain came from a study of siplizumab effects on memory and regulatory T cells. The CDR3 sequence is 17 residues long. The repertoire was sequenced with immunoSEQ multiplex PCR; TCRdb's copy has only in-frame clones and lacks some. The table lists some 56,000 clones, over 95% of them singletons, with about 1% in the top ten. V usage is TRBV21-1 and J usage is TRBJ2-4; TRBD2, the D gene given by the table, was not confirmed from the DNA. TRBV21-1 is termed a pseudogene. This receptor was identified in a human donor in good health. Sequencing was done on a sample of naive CD8+ T cells sorted from blood. The DNA of the CDR3 is TGTGCCAGCAGCAAAAAAGCTATGGGACTCCTGAAAAACATTCAGTACTTC. It is translated as CASSKKAMGLLKNIQYF.